Shown below are 17 T cell receptor beta chains from a single sample sequenced in a study of CD8+CD57+ T cells in acquired aplastic anemia. Template material for TCR beta VDJ and CDR3 profiling consisted of genomic DNA. TCRdb fed the reads into MiXCR, producing one record per CDR3 protein. The top ten hold 46% of the sample, which has roughly 180,000 distinct CDR3 sequences, 64% seen once. Sequenced material: sorted CD4+, CD8+, or CD8+CD57+ T cells (not recorded which) from PBMCs. Receptor source: a human donor with severe aplastic anemia or a healthy control (not recorded which).

This clonotype has only one observation. The V and J genes are TRBV20-1 and TRBJ2-5; 8 nucleotides agree with TRBD1. The J segment lost 4 bases and the V segment lost 0 bases, leaving 4 bases of the junction unmatched. This CDR3 has 14 amino acids. Germline values: CDR1 DFQATT, CDR2 SNEGSKA (reference sequence). The CDR3 DNA is TGCAGTGCTAGAGAATCCGGGACAGGAGAGACCCAGTACTTC. Residues: CSARESGTGETQYF.

The chain uses TRBV5-4 and TRBJ2-7, with D perhaps matching TRBD2 (6 bases). Germline assignment: CDR1 SGHNT and CDR2 YYREEE (reference sequence). V lost 4 bases, J lost 3 bases, and 23 bases lay in between. CDR3 size: 17 residues. This CDR3 reads CASSTGQGGSKDYEQYF. DNA for the CDR3: TGTGCCAGCAGCACGGGGCAGGGAGGCTCGAAAGACTACGAGCAGTACTTC.

Only one count was recorded for this clonotype. The junction shows a germline mismatch at one end, possibly a read error. The rearrangement links TRBV5-4 to TRBJ1-1; a possible D gene is TRBD1 (5 bases). CDR1 and CDR2 (germline): SGHNT, YYREEE (reference sequence). The CDR3 totals 16 residues. The CDR3 nucleotides read TGCGCCAGCAGCTTGGTCCTGGGGAAGGGACGTACTGAAGGTTTCTTT. Its translation: CASSLVLGKGRTEGFF.

A remark on this clonotype: This may be a read error, as it is one base from a much larger clone. The chain couples TRBV2 to TRBJ1-5; 8 bases agree with TRBD1. CDR3 length equals 15 residues. Germline-derived CDR1 and CDR2 are SNHLY and FYNNEI. CDR3 in amino acids: CASSSVDRVDQPRHF. The CDR3 DNA reads as TGTGCCAGCAGTTCAGTGGACAGGGTGGATCAGCCCCGGCATTTT.

The chain combines TRBV6-1 with TRBJ1-3; unclear D gene. Per germline, CDR1 MNHNS and CDR2 SASEGT. This CDR3 has 14 amino acids. Between the trimmed V and J ends, which lost 6 bases and 4 bases, there was a span of 13 bases. CDR3 sequence: CASRKTPQGNTIYF. The CDR3 nucleotides read TGTGCCAGCAGGAAAACCCCACAGGGAAACACCATATATTTT.

CDR3 sequence reads: CASSVGSLGAQFF. CDR3 in DNA: TGTGCCAGCAGCGTGGGTAGCCTCGGTGCGCAGTTCTTC. The V call is TRBV9, the J call TRBJ2-1; D is unresolved. From germline, CDR1 is SGDLS and CDR2 YYNGEE. V lost 2 bases, J lost 12 bases, and 15 bases lay in between. The CDR3 consists of 13 residues.

The chain combines TRBV19 with TRBJ1-6; TRBD1 matches 9 bases. Germline CDR1 reads LNHDA; CDR2 reads SQIVND (reference sequence). CDR3 length equals 17 residues. V trimming: 5 bases; J trimming: 6 bases; junction bases outside the gene matches: 11. In DNA form, the CDR3 reads TGTGCCAGTAGTGTATCGGCCGGGACAGGGATTAATTCACCCCTCCACTTT. Its translation is CASSVSAGTGINSPLHF.

The CDR3 here is CASSQENEQYF. The CDR3 nucleotides are TGCGCCAGCAGCCAAGAGAACGAGCAGTACTTC. V and J are TRBV4-1 and TRBJ2-7, with D unresolved. Trimming took off 0 bases at V and 5 bases at J, with 2 bases between the two ends. Germline V gene sequence: CDR1 MGHRA, CDR2 YSYEKL. The CDR3 extends over 11 amino acids.

The sample holds a few counts of this clonotype. In nucleotides, the CDR3 is TGTGCCAGCAGCCAGAGGGGGGATAACGAGCAGTACTTC. It codes for CASSQRGDNEQYF. The chain combines TRBV7-3 with TRBJ2-7; D may match TRBD1 or TRBD2 (6 bases each). Germline lookup yields CDR1 SGHTA and CDR2 FQGTGA. The CDR3 sequence is 13 residues long. The ends were cut back, 5 bases at V and 5 bases at J, with 13 bases in the middle.

The V and J genes are TRBV7-3 and TRBJ2-5; D is perhaps TRBD1 (6 bases). CDR1 SGHTA and CDR2 FQGTGA come from the germline V gene. The length of the CDR3 is 15 residues. Deletions cut 0 bases from V and 7 bases from J, with 15 bases between. DNA for the CDR3: TGTGCCAGCAGCTTAACGTCTACAGGGCAGGGGACCCAGTACTTC. Its protein product is CASSLTSTGQGTQYF.

Concerning this clonotype itself: The CDR3 end shows no conserved phenylalanine or tryptophan, and so a read error is likely. The chain uses TRBV2 and TRBJ2-1, with D unresolved. This CDR3 is 13 amino acids long. Trimming took 1 base from V and 5 from J, leaving 6 bases between them. The germline gives CDR1 SNHLY, CDR2 FYNNEI. The CDR3 protein is CASSEETDNEQFL. DNA for the CDR3: TGTGCCAGCAGTGAAGAAACAGACAATGAGCAGTTCCTC.

The chain links TRBV24-1 to TRBJ2-1; 10 bases agree with TRBD1. This CDR3 spans 15 amino acids. The junction had 6 bases not matched to a gene; V was cut back by 6 bases and J by 5 bases. Germline V lookup: CDR1 KGHDR, CDR2 SFDVKD. The CDR3 sequence is CATSLAGTGDNEQFF. The CDR3 DNA follows: TGTGCCACCAGTTTAGCCGGGACAGGGGACAATGAGCAGTTCTTC.

The table lists this clonotype with a few counts. J is TRBJ2-1 and V is TRBV2; TRBD2 aligns across 11 bases. CDR1 is SNHLY, CDR2 FYNNEI, per germline. This CDR3 spans 16 amino acids. Losses at the gene ends were 2 bases for V and 8 bases for J; bases not matched to a gene: 8. The CDR3 region is CASSERVAGGLDEQFF. CDR3 sequence (DNA): TGTGCCAGCAGTGAAAGGGTAGCGGGGGGGCTGGATGAGCAGTTCTTC.

This clonotype has more than one count but fewer than ten. The chain links TRBV20-1 to TRBJ1-1; no clear D. Deletions cut 3 bases from V and 0 bases from J, with 5 bases between. In germline, CDR1 is DFQATT, CDR2 SNEGSKA (reference sequence). The CDR3 totals 12 residues. The CDR3 DNA reads TGCAGTGCTAGCTTCATGAACACTGAAGCTTTCTTT. Protein sequence: CSASFMNTEAFF.

This clonotype was detected many times. The chain carries TRBV5-6 and TRBJ1-2, with 7 bases lining up with TRBD1. Germline V gene data show CDR1 as SGHDT and CDR2 as YYEEEE. The CDR3 spans 13 residues. The J segment lost 4 bases and the V segment lost 2 bases, leaving 2 bases of the junction unmatched. CDR3 amino acids: CASSLQGSYGYTF. In DNA, the CDR3 is TGTGCCAGCAGCTTACAGGGGAGCTATGGCTACACCTTC. The variable domain in full, with the rest retrieved from reference TRBV5-6 and TRBJ1-2, is DAGVTQSPTHLIKTRGQQVTLRCSPKSGHDTVSWYQQALGQGPQFIFQYYEEEERQRGNFPDRFSGHQFPNYSSELNVNALLLGDSALYLCASSLQGSYGYTFGSGTRLTVV.

The rearrangement joins TRBV2 to TRBJ2-7; D ambiguous. Germline V lookup: CDR1 SNHLY, CDR2 FYNNEI. V was pared by 5 bases and J by 4 bases, with 6 bases between. CDR3 length: 11 amino acids. The CDR3 DNA sequence: TGTGCCAGCAGTCGCCAGTACGAGCAGTACTTC. Protein: CASSRQYEQYF.

Of note for this clonotype: A much larger clone lies one base from this, so it may be a read error. J is TRBJ2-3 and V is TRBV12-3 or TRBV12-4; 10 bases fit TRBD1. J lost 8 bases, V lost 6 bases, and 11 bases had no gene match. The CDR3 sequence is 15 residues long. The DNA for the CDR3 is TGTGCCAGCAGCAATAGGGACAGGGGAATAGGTACGCAGTATTTT. Protein sequence: CASSNRDRGIGTQYF.